This TCR beta chain was sequenced for a study of OX40 agonist ivuxolimab in advanced cancers. Germline CDR1 reads DFQATT; CDR2 reads SNEGSKA (reference sequence). CDR3 length equals 10 residues. V gave up 3 bases and J gave up 12 bases, with 9 bases separating them. Produced via immunoSEQ multiplex PCR; TCRdb's table is partial and in-frame only. This table has 90,000 or so clones, under 95% appearing once. Specimen: CD4+ or CD8+ T cells sorted from blood, collected in a trial of the OX40 agonist ivuxolimab. The rearrangement uses TRBV20-1 and TRBJ1-5; perhaps TRBD1 as D (5 bases). The receptor's source is an adult with an advanced solid tumor such as melanoma, head and neck, liver or kidney cancer. The CDR3 DNA is TGCAGTGCTAGTGGAGGGGTCCAGCATTTT. Amino acids: CSASGGVQHF.